A selection of T cell receptor beta chains follows, all from one sample in a study of spatial heterogeneity in lung cancer. MiXCR, run by TCRdb on the 5' RACE reads, gives a single entry per CDR3 protein. The sample records approximately 92,000 distinct CDR3 sequences, approximately 12% being singletons. The material sequenced was PBMCs, taken at surgery. These receptors were obtained from a male donor with early-stage non-small cell lung cancer. Each CDR3 is given with its conserved first and last residue. A D gene is named only where the DNA matches it firmly. A clone size is listed for some rows: how often the clone was seen (once, few, many), or a class if it is expanded.

j_call | d_call | clone_size | v_call | cdr3_nt | cdr3_aa
TRBJ2-1 | TRBD1 | . | TRBV18 | TGTGCCAGCTCACCGGTCCAGGGGGAAAATGAGCAGTTCTTC | CASSPVQGENEQFF
TRBJ2-1 | TRBD2 | . | TRBV4-3 | TGCGCCAGCAGCCAAGTCTGGCTAGCGGGGGGGCGATACAATGAGCAGTTCTTC | CASSQVWLAGGRYNEQFF
TRBJ1-6 | TRBD1 | few | TRBV12-3/TRBV12-4 | TGTGCCAGCAGGCTAGGGACAGGGGAATCACCCCTCCACTTT | CASRLGTGESPLHF
TRBJ2-2 | . | . | TRBV20-1 | TGCAGTGCTAGAGAATGGGGGCTGAGCACCGGGGAGCTGTTTTTT | CSAREWGLSTGELFF
TRBJ2-7 | . | few | TRBV27 | TGTGCCAGCATTGGGGCAGGGGTAAACGAGCAGTACTTC | CASIGAGVNEQYF
TRBJ1-2 | . | . | TRBV21-1 | TGTGCCGAGGGGTATACCGCTAACTATGGCTACACCTTC | CAEGYTANYGYTF
TRBJ2-1 | TRBD2 | many | TRBV5-1 | TGCGCCAGCACATCCGGGACTAGCGGCTACAATGAGCAGTTCTTC | CASTSGTSGYNEQFF
TRBJ2-3 | . | many | TRBV2 | TGTGCCAGCAGTGTAAGGGATACGCAGTATTTT | CASSVRDTQYF
TRBJ1-2 | . | many | TRBV20-1 | TGCAGTGCTAGAGATTTGAGCAGCCGGACCCATGGCTACACCTTC | CSARDLSSRTHGYTF
TRBJ2-3 | TRBD2 | . | TRBV7-9 | TGTGCCAGCAGCCGGACTAGCGGGGGACTGTACTTT | CASSRTSGGLYF
TRBJ2-5 | . | . | TRBV15 | TGTGCCACCAGTAAAAGCCCACCCAGACTGGGAGAGACCCAGTACTTC | CATSKSPPRLGETQYF
TRBJ2-5 | . | . | TRBV5-1 | TGCGCCAGCAGCAACGAAGAGACCCAGTACTTC | CASSNEETQYF
TRBJ2-3 | TRBD1 | . | TRBV24-1 | TGTGCCACTTCGACAGGGGTACGAGGAGATACGCAGTATTTT | CATSTGVRGDTQYF
TRBJ2-7 | . | . | TRBV5-6 | TGTGCCAGCAGCTTGGGACCACAGGTTCCCGAGCAGTACTTC | CASSLGPQVPEQYF
TRBJ2-7 | . | . | TRBV12-3/TRBV12-4 | TGTGCCAGCAGTCCACCTGCGGGGGCCGAGCAGTACTTC | CASSPPAGAEQYF
TRBJ2-1 | TRBD2 | few | TRBV20-1 | TGCAGTGCTCCGCCAAGCGGGAGCAATGAGCAGTTCTTC | CSAPPSGSNEQFF
TRBJ1-1 | . | few | TRBV25-1 | TGTGCCAGCAGTGAATTCAAGGGGGGTATTGAAGCTTTCTTT | CASSEFKGGIEAFF
TRBJ2-7 | TRBD2 | many | TRBV28 | TGTGCCAGCAGTTTCCCCTGGGGGGGGAGATACGAGCAGTACTTC | CASSFPWGGRYEQYF
TRBJ2-2 | . | few | TRBV2 | TGTGCCAGCACAGGGGAACGAACCGGGGAGCTGTTTTTT | CASTGERTGELFF
TRBJ2-7 | . | many | TRBV28 | TGTGCCAGCAGTATAAGCCGCTACAAGCAGTACTTC | CASSISRYKQYF
TRBJ2-7 | . | few | TRBV29-1 | TGCAGCGTTGAGGGCCAGGGGATCTACGAGCAGTACTTC | CSVEGQGIYEQYF
TRBJ2-2 | TRBD1 | many | TRBV5-6 | TGTGCCAGCAGCCAACTTGGACAGGCTGCGAACACCGGGGAGCTGTTTTTT | CASSQLGQAANTGELFF
TRBJ2-5 | . | . | TRBV29-1 | TGCAGCGTTTGGGACATCTTAGAGACCCAGTACTTC | CSVWDILETQYF
TRBJ2-1 | TRBD1 | few | TRBV5-1 | TGCGCCAGCAGCTCGCCGGGACAGGGAAATTTCAATGAGCAGTTCTTC | CASSSPGQGNFNEQFF
TRBJ2-1 | . | many | TRBV18 | TGTGCCAGCTCCCTCGGGACTGCCAATGAGCAGTTCTTC | CASSLGTANEQFF
TRBJ2-7 | TRBD2 | few | TRBV4-3 | TGCGCCAGCAGCCAAGCGGGGGGGCCGTACGAGCAGTACTTC | CASSQAGGPYEQYF
TRBJ2-7 | . | many | TRBV28 | TGTGCCAGCACCTACTCCGGGGCACCGGGCTCCGAGCAGTACTTC | CASTYSGAPGSEQYF
TRBJ2-1 | TRBD2 | . | TRBV11-2 | TGTGCCAGCAGCCTCAGGACTAGCGGATATATAATGAGTGGGCAGTTCTTC | CASSLRTSGYIMSGQFF
TRBJ2-3 | . | many | TRBV29-1 | TGCAGCGTTGAAGTAGGGGCAGATACGCAGTATTTT | CSVEVGADTQYF
TRBJ2-7 | TRBD2 | few | TRBV7-8 | TGTGCCAGTGGGAGGGTAGCGGGAGCGTCCCACGAGCAGTACTTC | CASGRVAGASHEQYF
TRBJ2-5 | . | . | TRBV6-2/TRBV6-3 | TGTGCCAGCAGTTACCGTATGGGGCGCGGTGAAGAGACCCAGTACTTC | CASSYRMGRGEETQYF
TRBJ2-7 | . | . | TRBV7-6 | TGTGTCAGCAGCTTGGTTCTCAGCGAGCAGTACTTC | CVSSLVLSEQYF
TRBJ2-3 | TRBD2 | few | TRBV18 | TGTGCCAGCTCACCGGAGGGAGCGGGGAGCACAGATACGCAGTATTTT | CASSPEGAGSTDTQYF
TRBJ2-1 | TRBD2 | few | TRBV7-3 | TGTGCCAGCAGCTCCTCAGCGGGGGCCTACAATGAGCAGTTCTTC | CASSSSAGAYNEQFF
TRBJ2-7 | . | few | TRBV11-3 | TGTGCCAGCAGCTTACGGACACCGAGCTCCTACGAGCAGTACTTC | CASSLRTPSSYEQYF
TRBJ2-3 | TRBD2 | . | TRBV10-3 | TGTGCCACCCTAGCGGGAGGGATCGCAGATACGCAGTATTTT | CATLAGGIADTQYF
TRBJ2-3 | . | many | TRBV28 | TGTGCCAGCGGAGCTGGTGTAGATACGCAGTATTTT | CASGAGVDTQYF
TRBJ2-7 | TRBD2 | few | TRBV28 | TGTGCCAGCGGCTCGACTAGCGGTTCCTACGAGCAGTACTTC | CASGSTSGSYEQYF
TRBJ1-4 | . | many | TRBV4-1 | TGCGCAAGCAGCCCCTGGGCAGCAACTAATGAAAAACTGTTTTTT | CASSPWAATNEKLFF
TRBJ2-1 | . | few | TRBV5-6 | TGTGCCAGCACCCGGGACGTCTCCTACAATGAGCAGTTCTTC | CASTRDVSYNEQFF
TRBJ2-7 | TRBD2 | . | TRBV5-4 | TGTGCCAGCAGCTTCGAGCGGGACTCCTACGAGCAGTACTTC | CASSFERDSYEQYF
TRBJ2-5 | . | many | TRBV7-9 | TGTGCCAGCAGCTTAGGCAGGGGAGAGACCCAGTACTTC | CASSLGRGETQYF
TRBJ1-5 | . | many | TRBV7-2 | TGTGCCAGCAGCTTATTGGGGGTCTCTCAGCCCCAGCATTTT | CASSLLGVSQPQHF
TRBJ2-5 | TRBD1 | many | TRBV27 | TGTGCCAGCAGTTTCCAGGGGGCCACGGGGGAGACCCAGTACTTC | CASSFQGATGETQYF
TRBJ1-4 | TRBD1 | . | TRBV5-1 | TGCGCCAGCAGCTTAAAGACAGGGAATGAAAAACTGTTTTTT | CASSLKTGNEKLFF
TRBJ1-3 | . | many | TRBV7-2 | TGTGCCAGCAGCTTAGGGGGTTTCGGTGGAAACACCATATATTTT | CASSLGGFGGNTIYF
TRBJ2-5 | TRBD2 | few | TRBV6-2/TRBV6-3 | TGTGCCAGCAGACGACTAGCGGGCCTGGGGGAGACCCAGTACTTC | CASRRLAGLGETQYF
TRBJ1-4 | TRBD1 | few | TRBV6-6 | TGTGCCAGCAGCGGGACAGGGAGTGGAAAACTGTTTTTT | CASSGTGSGKLFF
TRBJ1-1 | . | few | TRBV29-1 | TGCAGCGTTGGTTGGGGTGGGGATGCTTTCTTT | CSVGWGGDAFF